A selection of T cell receptor beta chains follows, all from one sample in a study of T cell repertoires in cytomegalovirus infection. TCRdb called the reads again in MiXCR, with one record for every CDR3 protein. The table has about 330,000 distinct CDR3 sequences, more than 9% seen once. The sample was PBMCs. These TCRs come from a human donor in good health (CMV status not recorded). Some clones in this sample may be carry-over from other donors' samples. Each CDR3 is given with its conserved first and last residue. The D gene is left open where the match is weak.

CDR3 | V | D | J
CASSWGAVNEQFF | TRBV28 | - | TRBJ2-1
CASSLARNSNYGYTF | TRBV11-1 | - | TRBJ1-2
CSVVAWVGTGQGGYTF | TRBV29-1 | TRBD1 | TRBJ1-2
CASSLREHGLGYTF | TRBV7-2 | - | TRBJ1-2
CASSLGTNDNEQYF | TRBV5-6 | - | TRBJ2-7
CAISGQGSFNEQFF | TRBV10-3 | TRBD1 | TRBJ2-1
CASSLSAVNEKLFF | TRBV5-5 | - | TRBJ1-4
CASSFRLGSGNEQFF | TRBV7-6 | - | TRBJ2-1
CASSPKRDSSNEQFF | TRBV11-1 | TRBD1 | TRBJ2-1
CASSSVGAPSNQPQHF | TRBV7-2 | - | TRBJ1-5
CASSFNTAAAEQYF | TRBV7-6 | - | TRBJ2-7
CASSILTSGAYEQYF | TRBV19 | TRBD2 | TRBJ2-7
CASSVDWGHINQPQHF | TRBV9 | - | TRBJ1-5
CASRPRQGAMNTEAYF | TRBV7-6 | TRBD1 | TRBJ1-1
CAWQGQSYGYTF | TRBV30 | TRBD1 | TRBJ1-2
CASSFGGTGVGNTEAFF | TRBV7-6 | TRBD1 | TRBJ1-1
CASSRAGVGEQYF | TRBV6-5 | TRBD2 | TRBJ2-7
CATSGGRYTYGYTF | TRBV24-1 | - | TRBJ1-2